This T cell receptor beta chain was identified in a study of cytomegalovirus exposure and HLA in healthy donors. Study-level points and caveats: As was reported, the classifier diagnosed cytomegalovirus status with high specificity and sensitivity. CMV antigen specificity of three CMV-associated chains was confirmed in vitro. The study found most TCR sequences rare, yet found some public TCRs in many donors.

At least ten counts were recorded for this clone. Its specificity is unknown. Among the 120 or so subjects of the validation cohort, separate from the approximately 660-subject first cohort, were the donors. Sequenced by immunoSEQ multiplex PCR; TCRdb stores in-frame clones only, minus some. The table records about 140,000 clones, approximately 86% of them present only once. The CDR3 runs 11 residues. Germline V gives CDR1 DFQATT, CDR2 SNEGSKA (reference sequence). With 5 bases removed from V and 6 bases from J, the gap between germline ends came to 10 bases. Sequencing was performed on PBMCs. The rearrangement uses TRBV20-1 and TRBJ1-1; D remains unclear. The sequence was obtained from a woman under 30 in good health and CMV-seropositive. Here the CDR3 reads CSAPLVAEAFF. For the CDR3, the DNA is TGCAGTGCTCCTCTTGTAGCTGAAGCTTTCTTT.